This entry describes one TCR beta chain. This sample was taken from a study of early T cells in non-severe SARS-CoV-2 infection. TCRdb analysed the 5' RACE reads with MiXCR anew, one entry per CDR3 protein. The data show about 67,000 distinct CDR3 sequences, with 9% to 10% seen just once and roughly a sixth held by the top ten. The CDR3 spans 14 residues. V was pared by 10 bases and J by 2 bases, with 10 bases of the junction left unmatched. The germline gives CDR1 MDHEN, CDR2 SYDVKM. The specimen was whole blood, collected at baseline. This chain uses TRBV28 with TRBJ2-7; 8 bases are shared with TRBD2. This TCR derives from an adult who was a healthcare worker with PCR-confirmed SARS-CoV-2 infection or an uninfected control (not recorded which). In DNA form, the CDR3 reads TGTGCCATACGGGGGGGAAAGCTTGCCTACGAGCAGTACTTC. Its translation: CAIRGGKLAYEQYF. Based on the CDR3 plus reference TRBV28 and TRBJ2-7, the full variable domain is DVKVTQSSRYLVKRTGEKVFLECVQDMDHENMFWYRQDPGLGLRLIYFSYDVKMKEKGDIPEGYSVSREKKERFSLILESASTNQTSMYLCAIRGGKLAYEQYFGPGTRLTVT.